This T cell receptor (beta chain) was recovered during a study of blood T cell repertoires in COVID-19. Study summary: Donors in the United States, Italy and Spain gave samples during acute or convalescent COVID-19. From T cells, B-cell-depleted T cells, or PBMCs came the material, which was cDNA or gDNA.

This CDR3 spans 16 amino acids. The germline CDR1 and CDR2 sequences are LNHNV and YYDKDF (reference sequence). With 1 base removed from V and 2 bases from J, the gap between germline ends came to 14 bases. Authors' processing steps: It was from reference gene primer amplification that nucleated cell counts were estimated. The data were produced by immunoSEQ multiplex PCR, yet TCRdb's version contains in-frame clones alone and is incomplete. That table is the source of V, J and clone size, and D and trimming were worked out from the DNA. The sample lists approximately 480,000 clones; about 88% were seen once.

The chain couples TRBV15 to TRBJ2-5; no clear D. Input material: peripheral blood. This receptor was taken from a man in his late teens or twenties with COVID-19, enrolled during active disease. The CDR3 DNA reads TGTGCCACCAGCAGAGGTTCACAGCCAAAACAAGAGACCCAGTACTTC. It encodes CATSRGSQPKQETQYF.